This T cell receptor (beta chain) was identified during a study of T cells expressing NK-cell markers. Study-wide background: Researchers got TCR beta repertoires out of sorted CD3+CD56+NKG2C+, CD3+CD56+NKG2C- and CD3+CD56-NKG2C+ T cells. Seropositivity for HCMV was found in seven of the eight sequenced donors, with one seronegative. Study findings and constraints: Four of the donors also had these clonotypes leading their CD3+CD56-NKG2C+ fraction.

On this clonotype itself: Its specificity is not known.

In generating TCR beta cDNA, 5'RACE template switching with UMIs was used. Following a re-call of the 5' RACE reads, TCRdb has one entry per CDR3 protein and lacks DNA. The sample holds under 500,000 distinct CDR3 sequences. The CDR3 is 17 amino acids. The receptor comes from a woman aged 18-70 years in good health. This chain links TRBV12-3 or TRBV12-4 with TRBJ2-6; with no DNA, the TCRdb D assignment of TRBD1 cannot be verified. The sequenced material came from blood T cells: a sorted CD56 or NKG2C T cell subset, CD4+ or CD8+ T cells, or bulk PBMC T cells (not recorded which). The CDR3 region is CASSPDRSFSGANVLTF.